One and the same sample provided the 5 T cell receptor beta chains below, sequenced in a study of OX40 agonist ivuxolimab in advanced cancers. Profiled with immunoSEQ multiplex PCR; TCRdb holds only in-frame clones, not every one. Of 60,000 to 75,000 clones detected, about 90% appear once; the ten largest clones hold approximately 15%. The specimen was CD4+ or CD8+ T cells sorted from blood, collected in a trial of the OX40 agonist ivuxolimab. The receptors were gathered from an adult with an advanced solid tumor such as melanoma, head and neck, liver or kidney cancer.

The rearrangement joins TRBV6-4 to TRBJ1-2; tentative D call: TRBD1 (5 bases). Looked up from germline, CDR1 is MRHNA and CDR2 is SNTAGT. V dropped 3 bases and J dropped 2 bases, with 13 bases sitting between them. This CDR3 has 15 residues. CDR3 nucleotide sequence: TGTGCCAGCAGTGAAATGGGGCGGTACAACTATGGCTACACCTTC. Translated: CASSEMGRYNYGYTF.

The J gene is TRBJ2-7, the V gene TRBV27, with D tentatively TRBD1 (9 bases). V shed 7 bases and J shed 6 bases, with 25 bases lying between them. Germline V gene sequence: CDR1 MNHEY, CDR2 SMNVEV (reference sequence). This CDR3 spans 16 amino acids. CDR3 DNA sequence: TGTGCCAGCATGGCGGGGGGTGGGACAGGGTCTCTCGAGCAGTACTTC. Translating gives CASMAGGGTGSLEQYF.

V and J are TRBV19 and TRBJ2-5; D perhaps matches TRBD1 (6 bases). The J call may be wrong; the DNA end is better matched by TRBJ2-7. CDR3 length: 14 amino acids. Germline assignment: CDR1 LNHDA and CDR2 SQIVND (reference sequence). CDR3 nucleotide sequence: TGTGCCAGTACCGCGGCCAGGGGATCCTACGAGCAGTACTTC. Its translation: CASTAARGSYEQYF.

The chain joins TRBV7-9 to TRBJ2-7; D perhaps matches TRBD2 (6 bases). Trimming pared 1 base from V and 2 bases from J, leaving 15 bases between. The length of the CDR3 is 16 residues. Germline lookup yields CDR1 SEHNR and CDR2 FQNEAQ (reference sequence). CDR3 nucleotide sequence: TGTGCCAGCAGCTTAGTTTCTAGCGAGAGACCCTACGAGCAGTACTTC. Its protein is CASSLVSSERPYEQYF.

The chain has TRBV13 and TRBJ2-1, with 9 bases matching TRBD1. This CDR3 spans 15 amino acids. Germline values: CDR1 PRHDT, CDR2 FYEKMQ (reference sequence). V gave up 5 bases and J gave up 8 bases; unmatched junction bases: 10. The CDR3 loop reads CASSPRTGDRDEQFF. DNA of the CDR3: TGTGCCAGCAGCCCCAGGACAGGGGATCGGGATGAGCAGTTCTTC.